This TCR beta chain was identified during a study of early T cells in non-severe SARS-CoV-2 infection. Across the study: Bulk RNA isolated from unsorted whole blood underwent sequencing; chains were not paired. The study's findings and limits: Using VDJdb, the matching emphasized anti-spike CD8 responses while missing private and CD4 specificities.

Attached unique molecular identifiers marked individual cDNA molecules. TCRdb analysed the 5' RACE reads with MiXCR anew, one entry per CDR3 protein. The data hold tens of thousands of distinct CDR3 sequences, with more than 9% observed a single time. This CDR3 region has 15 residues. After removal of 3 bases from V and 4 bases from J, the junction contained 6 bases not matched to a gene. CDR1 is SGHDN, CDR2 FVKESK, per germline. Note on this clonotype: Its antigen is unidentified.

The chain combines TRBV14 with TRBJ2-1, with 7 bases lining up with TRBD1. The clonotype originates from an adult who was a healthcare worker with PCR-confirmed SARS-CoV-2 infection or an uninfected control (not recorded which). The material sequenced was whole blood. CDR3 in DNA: TGTGCCAGCAGCCACCCCGGGACAGCATACAATGAGCAGTTCTTC. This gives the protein CASSHPGTAYNEQFF.